This TCR beta chain stems from a study of T cell responses to AZD1222 COVID-19 vaccine. Across the study: Recipients boosted at about 4 weeks or about 12 weeks are pooled. Study conclusions and caveats: Once two AZD1222 doses were given, Spike-specific TCR breadth and depth went up. Spike-spanning, vaccine-associated CD4 TCRs were dominant at 160-218 and 743-854.

The germline V gene has CDR1 ENHRY and CDR2 SYGVKD. J gave up 4 bases and V 0 bases, and 4 bases lay outside the gene matches. The CDR3 has 16 residues. Note on this clone: The antigen remains unidentified.

Assay: immunoSEQ multiplex PCR; the TCRdb copy retains only in-frame clones and omits some. The table has 110,000 to 150,000 clones, roughly 92% seen once; the top ten hold around 1.8%. The TCR comes from an adult in good health. The sample was peripheral blood, taken on day 0 of AZD1222 vaccination. The chain employs TRBV10-3 and TRBJ2-1; 9 bases line up with TRBD1. The CDR3 is CAISESATGGYNEQFF. CDR3 in DNA: TGTGCCATCAGTGAGTCCGCGACAGGGGGTTACAATGAGCAGTTCTTC.